This entry lists 20 T cell receptor beta chains sequenced from one sample in a study of blood T cell repertoires in COVID-19. TCRdb's copy holds only in-frame clones and misses some; the assay was immunoSEQ multiplex PCR. The sample comprises around 140,000 clones, around 83% of which are singletons, and about 8% rests with the top ten. Sequencing was carried out using peripheral blood. These receptors came from a woman aged 60 to 75 with acute or convalescent COVID-19.

This clone was observed a few times. The chain links TRBV28 to TRBJ2-1, with D maybe TRBD2 (5 bases). The V gene's germline CDR1 is MDHEN and CDR2 SYDVKM. The CDR3 is 18 amino acids. V was pared by 7 bases and J by 0 bases, with 22 bases between. The CDR3 bases are TGTGCCAGCATACTTGCCCCATGGACGGGGAGCTCCTACAATGAGCAGTTCTTC. Its translation: CASILAPWTGSSYNEQFF. The entire variable domain, with the rest obtained from reference TRBV28 and TRBJ2-1, is as follows: DVKVTQSSRYLVKRTGEKVFLECVQDMDHENMFWYRQDPGLGLRLIYFSYDVKMKEKGDIPEGYSVSREKKERFSLILESASTNQTSMYLCASILAPWTGSSYNEQFFGPGTRLTVL.

The CDR3 DNA reads TGTGCCAGCTCACCCCGTGCAGGGGCCGGGGAGACCCAGTACTTC. As protein: CASSPRAGAGETQYF. This chain uses TRBV18 with TRBJ2-5; D perhaps matches TRBD1 (6 bases). The CDR3 has 15 amino acids. Looked up from germline, CDR1 is KGHSH and CDR2 is LQKENI. Trimming took 3 bases from V and 5 from J, leaving 16 bases between them.

The rearrangement uses TRBV4-1 and TRBJ2-5; 8 positions agree with TRBD1. Trimming at V came to 0 bases and at J to 4 bases, leaving 10 bases not matched to a gene. Germline CDR1 MGHRA, CDR2 YSYEKL. The CDR3 covers 17 residues. The CDR3, as DNA: TGCGCCAGCAGCCAAGACAGGGGGCGCGAGTGGGGAGAGACCCAGTACTTC. It encodes CASSQDRGREWGETQYF.

The chain has TRBV4-2 and TRBJ2-3; 8 nucleotides match TRBD2. The CDR3 runs to 17 residues. CDR1 and CDR2 (germline): LGHNA, YNFKEQ. The junction had 10 bases not matched to a gene; V was cut back by 2 bases and J by 3 bases. CDR3 amino acids: CASSQSVGGAETDTQYF. DNA for the CDR3: TGTGCCAGCAGCCAATCCGTCGGGGGGGCCGAGACAGATACGCAGTATTTT.

This sequence joins TRBV15 and TRBJ1-5; TRBD1 might be the D (6 bases). Germline loops: CDR1 LNHNV, CDR2 YYDKDF (reference sequence). The CDR3 is 14 residues long. V was clipped by 3 bases and J by 9 bases, with 15 bases between them. The CDR3 sequence: CATSRGGTDRPQHF. As DNA, the CDR3 is TGTGCCACCAGCAGGGGAGGGACGGACAGGCCCCAGCATTTT.

This clone came up a few times. V is TRBV6-2 or TRBV6-3 and J is TRBJ2-3, with 7 bases fitting TRBD2. Germline lookup yields CDR1 MNHEY and CDR2 SVGEGT. The CDR3 sequence is 16 residues long. Germline trimming cut 5 bases from V and 2 bases from J; bases unmatched to any gene: 10. CDR3 in amino acids: CASSPLRTRSTDTQYF. The CDR3 coding sequence is TGTGCCAGCAGTCCCCTACGGACTAGATCCACAGATACGCAGTATTTT.

The V and J genes are TRBV12-3 or TRBV12-4 and TRBJ2-7; 7 bases are a match to TRBD2. With 5 bases clipped from V and 6 bases from J, the junction kept 7 bases outside the gene matches. The CDR3 sequence is 13 residues long. CDR3 sequence: CASSPGGGVEQYF. As DNA, the CDR3 is TGTGCCAGCAGTCCGGGGGGAGGGGTCGAGCAGTACTTC.

The chain has TRBV24-1 and TRBJ2-1, with 10 bases lining up with TRBD1. The CDR3 covers 16 residues. Germline assignment: CDR1 KGHDR and CDR2 SFDVKD. The junction had 4 bases not matched to a gene; V was cut back by 5 bases and J by 1 base. CDR3 amino acids: CATSAWGQGSYNEQFF. The CDR3 region has the DNA TGTGCCACCAGTGCCTGGGGACAGGGGTCCTACAATGAGCAGTTCTTC.

The chain is built from TRBV5-1 and TRBJ2-1; TRBD1 agrees at 7 bases. Looked up from germline, CDR1 is SGHRS and CDR2 is YFSETQ. The CDR3 runs 14 residues. Trimming took 3 bases from V and 8 from J; bases not matched to a gene: 8. The DNA of the CDR3 is TGCGCCAGCAGCTGGAAAAACAGGGGATATGAGCAGTTCTTC. The encoded protein is CASSWKNRGYEQFF.

With respect to this clone: This clone may be a read error of a much larger clone one base away. This specimen includes other DNA sequences encoding the same CDR3. The chain recombines TRBV5-1 with TRBJ1-5; 7 bases fit TRBD1. Per germline, CDR1 SGHRS and CDR2 YFSETQ. This CDR3 region has 13 residues. V gave up 1 base and J gave up 5 bases; unmatched junction bases: 0. CDR3 sequence: CASSLTGDQPQHF. CDR3 DNA: TGCGCCAGCAGCTTGACAGGGGATCAGCCCCAGCATTTT.

The chain combines TRBV9 with TRBJ1-4; D unresolved. The CDR3 has 15 residues. Germline CDR1 SGDLS, CDR2 YYNGEE. The V gene lost 0 bases and the J gene lost 4 bases, with 10 bases spanning the gap. The CDR3 sequence: CASSVEPAGNEKLFF. The CDR3 region has the DNA TGTGCCAGCAGCGTAGAGCCAGCGGGTAATGAAAAACTGTTTTTT.

This rearrangement joins TRBV28 to TRBJ2-5, with 10 bases lining up with TRBD1. The CDR3 covers 14 residues. Unmatched junction bases numbered 6, after V lost 6 bases and J lost 5 bases. Per the germline V gene, CDR1 is MDHEN and CDR2 is SYDVKM. CDR3 coding DNA: TGTGCCAGCAGATCAGGGACAGGGGTTGAGACCCAGTACTTC. Residues: CASRSGTGVETQYF.

The chain links TRBV7-8 to TRBJ2-7; 11 nucleotides agree with TRBD1. Unmatched junction bases numbered 8, after V lost 1 base and J lost 3 bases. Germline CDR1 reads SGHVS; CDR2 reads FQNEAQ. The CDR3 is 17 residues long. The CDR3 DNA is TGTGCCAGCAGCTTAGTTGGGACAGGGGGTGATCTCTACGAGCAGTACTTC. It yields the protein CASSLVGTGGDLYEQYF. Filled out from reference TRBV7-8 and TRBJ2-7, the complete variable domain reads GAGVSQSPRYKVAKRGQDVALRCDPISGHVSLFWYQQALGQGPEFLTYFQNEAQLDKSGLPSDRFFAERPEGSVSTLKIQRTQQEDSAVYLCASSLVGTGGDLYEQYFGPGTRLTVT.

This chain joins TRBV24-1 and TRBJ2-5; 15 positions agree with TRBD2. From germline, CDR1 is KGHDR and CDR2 SFDVKD. V gave up 3 bases and J gave up 2 bases; unmatched junction bases: 9. The CDR3 loop spans 19 amino acids. CDR3 in DNA: TGTGCCACCAGTGATCCAGGACTAGCGGGGGGGCCGGGGCAAGAGACCCAGTACTTC. Translated, it gives CATSDPGLAGGPGQETQYF.

The chain recombines TRBV6-6 with TRBJ1-5; weak D call: TRBD1 (5 bases). Germline loops: CDR1 MNHNY, CDR2 SVGAGI (reference sequence). V gave up 0 bases and J gave up 6 bases, with 9 bases separating them. The CDR3 length is 14 residues. CDR3 nucleotide sequence: TGTGCCAGCAGTTACTCGGGGGGGGGTCAGCCCCAGCATTTT. Protein product: CASSYSGGGQPQHF.

This clone has only one observation. The chain uses TRBV7-5 and TRBJ2-5; the D call of TRBD2 is as the table states it, not checked on the DNA. TRBV7-5 is a recognized pseudogene. This CDR3 is built from 14 residues. DNA for the CDR3: TGTGCCAGAAGCCCCCTGAAGCGCAGAGAGACCCAGTACTTC. This encodes CARSPLKRRETQYF.

The rearrangement links TRBV28 to TRBJ1-6, with D tentatively TRBD1 (6 bases). V was clipped by 1 base and J by 3 bases, with 16 bases between them. The CDR3 totals 18 residues. CDR1 is MDHEN and CDR2 is SYDVKM in the germline V gene. The CDR3 protein is CASSLSRGVGHYNSPLHF. The CDR3 DNA follows: TGTGCCAGCAGTTTATCCAGGGGTGTCGGCCACTATAATTCACCCCTCCACTTT.

The chain joins TRBV5-1 to TRBJ2-3; D perhaps matches TRBD2 (5 bases). There are 16 residues in the CDR3. V dropped 0 bases and J dropped 0 bases, with 11 bases sitting between them. CDR1 and CDR2 from the germline V gene are SGHRS and YFSETQ. CDR3 protein: CASSLEGDTSTDTQYF. Written as DNA, the CDR3 is TGCGCCAGCAGCTTGGAGGGAGACACTAGCACAGATACGCAGTATTTT.

V and J are TRBV28 and TRBJ2-7, with TRBD1 matching 9 bases. V lost 6 bases to trimming and J lost 5 bases; unmatched junction nucleotides: 20. This CDR3 is built from 18 residues. CDR1 is MDHEN, CDR2 SYDVKM, per germline. The CDR3 sequence: CASRKTSTRGTGLNEQYF. As DNA, the CDR3 is TGTGCCAGCAGGAAAACCTCAACGCGGGGGACAGGGTTAAACGAGCAGTACTTC.

This chain connects TRBV30 to TRBJ1-5; weak D call: TRBD1 (6 bases). The V gene lost 2 bases and the J gene lost 0 bases, with 14 bases spanning the gap. Germline V gene sequence: CDR1 GTSNPN, CDR2 SVGIG (reference sequence). The CDR3 extends over 16 amino acids. CDR3 DNA sequence: TGTGCCTGGAGTAAGGGACAAGAAATTAGCAATCAGCCCCAGCATTTT. As protein: CAWSKGQEISNQPQHF.